What follows is one T cell receptor beta chain and its context. Which antigen it targets is not known. The input lacks base qualities; no much larger clone sits a single base away. The CDR3 goes from the cysteine to the phenylalanine over 12 residues. CDR3 DNA only is kept here, 36 bases in frame from base 1. CDR1 and CDR2, per the germline V gene (reference sequence), are SGHAT and FQDESV. The junction shows trimming of 4 bases on V and 4 bases on J, plus 7 bases between the germline ends. The TCR beta CDR3 regions were amplified from the RNA transcripts. A first-round RT-PCR of the TCR CDR3 used the HTBI primer set with the Qiagen OneStep RT-PCR kit. The libraries were constructed in a second round of multiplex PCR and then size-selected and purified. Sequencing of the libraries was done on an Illumina HiSeq2000 using paired-end 100 bp reads. The paper's data handling went like this. SOAPnuke was used to process the raw data, throwing out any read that contained adapters or uncalled bases, had a mean Phred below 15, or lacked an exact constant-primer or identifier match. COPE v1.2.5 was used to merge high-quality paired reads, and clonotypes were defined as unique nucleotide sequences. MiTCR v1.1 was used to align the clonotypes against IMGT TRBV, TRBD and TRBJ reference segments. The analysis was restricted to V-J combinations with a frequency above 0.0001, which together covered just over 98% of the repertoires. The TCS score was defined as F50 (clonal expansion) divided by E x V (chaos), with BLOSUM62-based TCRdist calculated between CDR3 peptides within each V-J. Welch's t-statistics and random forest reduced 450 to 600 V-J features to 10 to 15, which were used in a naive Bayes classifier (R e1071). Clones were called with MiXCR by TCRdb after fastp trimmed the public reads at Q25, and only in-frame beta chains were retained. Every distinct CDR3 protein forms one entry, paired with its most common genes and DNA. TCRdb's processing, not the authors' own work, is the source of the V and J calls. The sample table holds some 500,000 distinct CDR3 sequences, of which less than 25% were seen once. The ten biggest clones cover roughly 12% of the sample.

This sample is drawn from a study of T cells in Graves' hyperthyroidism and ophthalmopathy (dated by TCRdb to about 2019). Context from the whole study: Peripheral blood samples were taken at the time of initial diagnosis, prior to any treatment. To identify TCR V-J signatures that set the groups apart, the researchers used a discovery cohort of 100 or so patients, made up of roughly 40 with Graves' ophthalmopathy and approximately 57 with stable Graves' hyperthyroidism. Prospective prediction of ophthalmopathy was tested in an independent validation cohort of under 20 hyperthyroidism patients and approximately 17 patients who later progressed to ophthalmopathy. The approximately 90 discovery patients were divided at random into training and test sets in a 7:3 ratio. The study also compared thyroid tissue and blood T-cell repertoires from 5 to 7 Graves' hyperthyroidism patients. After blood sampling, hyperthyroidism patients were treated with methimazole at a starting dose of 30 mg daily, and ophthalmopathy patients were treated with high-dose intravenous methylprednisolone. According to the paper, TCR Vbeta CDR3 sequencing was carried out on 135 peripheral blood samples, which came from 40 to 45 ophthalmopathy, 70 to 80 hyperthyroidism and approximately 17 progressor patients.

Ophthalmopathy patients had moderately to severely active disease, with a Clinical Activity Score of 3 or more, a NOSPECS grade of 4 or more, and a disease duration of less than 3 months. Exclusion was applied to patients with uncontrolled infections, other autoimmune diseases, pregnancy or lactation. Clinical symptoms, serum thyroxine and TRAb, thyroid ultrasound, and orbital computed tomography formed the basis for the diagnoses. Ficoll-Paque density gradient centrifugation was used to isolate PBMCs from about 10 ml of fresh peripheral blood. Trizol reagent was used to extract total RNA, and RNA quality was then checked on an Agilent 2100 Bioanalyzer. What the work shows at the level of the full study, not this receptor alone: A 13 V-J signature model separated ophthalmopathy from stable hyperthyroidism, with 87.88% sensitivity and 81.08% specificity in cross-validation and 80%/75% in testing. Sample size was not statistically predetermined, and investigators were not blinded to group allocation. In validation, progression to ophthalmopathy was predicted by the model with about 70% sensitivity and roughly 76% specificity, a median of about 6.4 months before onset. Most expanded thyroid clonotypes (frequency above 0.001) were also detected in blood, a finding suggesting that blood repertoires may reflect thyroid immune responses.

The sequence was collected from a woman in her 30s with Graves' ophthalmopathy. Recombination linked TRBV11-1 to TRBJ1-1; no D gene call is confident. Sequenced material: blood. The CDR3 region: CASSWGPTEAFF. The base sequence is TGTGCCAGCAGCTGGGGTCCCACTGAAGCTTTCTTT.